Listed below are T cell receptor beta chains from one sample, sequenced in a study of tumor-infiltrating lymphocytes in primary liver carcinoma. TCRdb reprocessed the multiplex PCR reads via MiXCR and lists one record per CDR3 protein. The sample lists roughly 49,000 distinct CDR3 sequences; 70% to 80% were seen once. Material: liver tumor tissue from sampling region 5. All receptors come from a man aged 40-50 years with primary liver carcinoma and hepatitis B virus infection. Both conserved end residues are part of each CDR3. Each record gives: clone size, D gene, J gene, V gene, CDR3 DNA, CDR3 protein. The D gene is left open where the match is weak. The listing skips clone size in some rows; elsewhere it reads once, few, many or a size class.

clone_size: -
d_call: -
j_call: TRBJ2-1
v_call: TRBV14
cdr3_nt: TGTGCCAGCAGTGCCGTAACGGGATGGGTAGACAATGTGCAGTTCTTC
cdr3_aa: CASSAVTGWVDNVQFF

clone_size: -
d_call: -
j_call: TRBJ1-2
v_call: TRBV6-5
cdr3_nt: TGTACCAGCAGCCCACCTGGGAACCATGGCTACACCTTC
cdr3_aa: CTSSPPGNHGYTF

clone_size: -
d_call: TRBD2
j_call: TRBJ2-7
v_call: TRBV11-2
cdr3_nt: TGTGCCAGCAGCCACGGGACTAGGTGGCTAGCGTACGAGCAGTACTTC
cdr3_aa: CASSHGTRWLAYEQYF

clone_size: -
d_call: -
j_call: TRBJ1-3
v_call: TRBV13
cdr3_nt: TGTCCCAGCAGCTTGAGGATGGGTCGTAGCTGTGGAAACACCATATATTTT
cdr3_aa: CPSSLRMGRSCGNTIYF

clone_size: -
d_call: -
j_call: TRBJ2-7
v_call: TRBV6-1
cdr3_nt: TGTGTCAGCACTCCGGTGGCAGGGGCCCCGACCGAGCAGTACTTC
cdr3_aa: CVSTPVAGAPTEQYF

clone_size: -
d_call: TRBD2
j_call: TRBJ2-1
v_call: TRBV5-1
cdr3_nt: TGCGCCAGCAGCTCCCCAGCGGGAGGGCCTAATGAGCAGTTCTTC
cdr3_aa: CASSSPAGGPNEQFF

clone_size: many
d_call: TRBD2
j_call: TRBJ2-2
v_call: TRBV4-1
cdr3_nt: TGCGCCAGCAGCCAAGACCCTAAGCGGGGGGCGATCGGGGAGCTGTTTTTT
cdr3_aa: CASSQDPKRGAIGELFF

clone_size: -
d_call: -
j_call: TRBJ2-1
v_call: TRBV20-1
cdr3_nt: TGCAGTAGGTCCTTAAGCTCCTACAATGGGCAGTTCTTC
cdr3_aa: CSRSLSSYNGQFF

clone_size: -
d_call: TRBD1
j_call: TRBJ2-7
v_call: TRBV11-2
cdr3_nt: TGTGCCAGCAGCTTACGATGGACAGGGGTAAACATGCAGTACTTC
cdr3_aa: CASSLRWTGVNMQYF

clone_size: -
d_call: -
j_call: TRBJ2-2
v_call: TRBV7-3
cdr3_nt: TGTGCCAGCAGCTTGCCTCTAGCGACCGGGGAGATGTTTTTT
cdr3_aa: CASSLPLATGEMFF

clone_size: -
d_call: TRBD1
j_call: TRBJ2-1
v_call: TRBV29-1
cdr3_nt: TGCAGCGTTGACCCAGGGGGCGGCAAAGAGCAGTTCTTC
cdr3_aa: CSVDPGGGKEQFF

clone_size: -
d_call: -
j_call: TRBJ1-5
v_call: TRBV5-1
cdr3_nt: TGCGCCAGCTGCTTGGCCTGCGCCCAGCGGGGTCAACAGCCCCAGCATTTT
cdr3_aa: CASCLACAQRGQQPQHF

clone_size: few
d_call: TRBD2
j_call: TRBJ2-1
v_call: TRBV30
cdr3_nt: TGTGCTTGGAGTCCTAGCGGGAACGATGAGCAGTTCTTC
cdr3_aa: CAWSPSGNDEQFF

clone_size: -
d_call: -
j_call: TRBJ2-3
v_call: TRBV11-1
cdr3_nt: TGTGCCAGCAGCTCTGGGGGAAGCTCTGTTGGAGTCCGTACAGATAAGCAGTATTTT
cdr3_aa: CASSSGGSSVGVRTDKQYF

clone_size: -
d_call: -
j_call: TRBJ1-5
v_call: TRBV11-2
cdr3_nt: TGTGCCAGCAGTCTAAAAGGGGGACTAACGAATCAGCCCCAGAATTTT
cdr3_aa: CASSLKGGLTNQPQNF

clone_size: few
d_call: -
j_call: TRBJ1-3
v_call: TRBV11-2
cdr3_nt: TGTGCCAGCAGCTTAAGGGGCAGGAGAGACACCATATATTTT
cdr3_aa: CASSLRGRRDTIYF

clone_size: -
d_call: -
j_call: TRBJ2-4
v_call: TRBV28
cdr3_nt: TGTGCCAGCGGTTCGGTACTTATTCGGTACTTC
cdr3_aa: CASGSVLIRYF

clone_size: -
d_call: -
j_call: TRBJ2-6
v_call: TRBV6-5
cdr3_nt: TGTGCCAGCAGTTACGTAGGGGCTGGGGCCAACGTACTGACTTTC
cdr3_aa: CASSYVGAGANVLTF

clone_size: -
d_call: -
j_call: TRBJ2-2
v_call: TRBV11-2
cdr3_nt: TGTGCCAGCAGCTTTGAGAGGGCCGGGGCCGGGGAGCTGTTTTTT
cdr3_aa: CASSFERAGAGELFF

clone_size: -
d_call: -
j_call: TRBJ2-5
v_call: TRBV5-1
cdr3_nt: TGCGCCAGCAGCCCATTGGGGGTTTGGGGAGAGACCCAGTACTTC
cdr3_aa: CASSPLGVWGETQYF

clone_size: once
d_call: TRBD2
j_call: TRBJ2-3
v_call: TRBV2
cdr3_nt: TGTGCCAGCAACGAGCGGGATGACACAGATATGCAATATTTT
cdr3_aa: CASNERDDTDMQYF

clone_size: -
d_call: -
j_call: TRBJ2-1
v_call: TRBV5-4
cdr3_nt: TGTGTCAGCAGCTCCTGCAATGAGCAGTTCTTC
cdr3_aa: CVSSSCNEQFF

clone_size: -
d_call: -
j_call: TRBJ1-6
v_call: TRBV30
cdr3_nt: TGTGCCTGGAGAGGGCAGTCAAATAACTCACACCTCCACTTT
cdr3_aa: CAWRGQSNNSHLHF

clone_size: -
d_call: -
j_call: TRBJ1-6
v_call: TRBV11-2
cdr3_nt: TGTGCCAGTAGCTATACCCTGGGAGGAAATTCACGCCTCCACTTT
cdr3_aa: CASSYTLGGNSRLHF

clone_size: -
d_call: -
j_call: TRBJ2-6
v_call: TRBV11-1
cdr3_nt: TGTGCCAGCATCATGGGGGGAGACATGGGCATTTCCCTCTCTGGGACCAACGTCCTGACTTTC
cdr3_aa: CASIMGGDMGISLSGTNVLTF

clone_size: -
d_call: TRBD1
j_call: TRBJ1-1
v_call: TRBV28
cdr3_nt: TGTGCCAGCGTCCCTGCCCAGGGGGCTGACACTGAAGCTTTCTTT
cdr3_aa: CASVPAQGADTEAFF

clone_size: -
d_call: -
j_call: TRBJ2-6
v_call: TRBV6-2/TRBV6-3
cdr3_nt: TGTGCCAGTAGTTCGGAGGGGCCCTCTCAGACTTTC
cdr3_aa: CASSSEGPSQTF

clone_size: -
d_call: -
j_call: TRBJ2-3
v_call: TRBV11-1
cdr3_nt: TGTGTCAGCAGCTCTGGGGGAAGCTCTGTTGGAGCCCGCACAGATATGCAGTACTTT
cdr3_aa: CVSSSGGSSVGARTDMQYF

clone_size: -
d_call: -
j_call: TRBJ1-2
v_call: TRBV6-1
cdr3_nt: TGTACCAGCAGTGACCCCCTATATGGCTACGCCTTC
cdr3_aa: CTSSDPLYGYAF

clone_size: -
d_call: -
j_call: TRBJ2-2
v_call: TRBV2
cdr3_nt: TGTGCCAGCAGCCCGACAGATTCGAACACCGGGGAGCTGTTTTTT
cdr3_aa: CASSPTDSNTGELFF

clone_size: many
d_call: TRBD2
j_call: TRBJ2-2
v_call: TRBV30
cdr3_nt: TGTGCCTGGACCGAGGGACTAGCGGGGGGCGGGGAGCTGTTTTTT
cdr3_aa: CAWTEGLAGGGELFF

clone_size: -
d_call: TRBD1
j_call: TRBJ2-5
v_call: TRBV5-1
cdr3_nt: TGCGCGTGCAGCCAGACAGGGGGAGAACAAGAGACCCAGTACTTC
cdr3_aa: CACSQTGGEQETQYF

clone_size: -
d_call: TRBD2
j_call: TRBJ2-7
v_call: TRBV11-1
cdr3_nt: TGTGCCAGCAGCGATAGCGGGAGAAATACTTACGAGCTGTACTTC
cdr3_aa: CASSDSGRNTYELYF

clone_size: -
d_call: -
j_call: TRBJ2-5
v_call: TRBV28
cdr3_nt: TGTGTCAGCAGCACCCTGGCTGGAAAAGAGACCCAGTACTTC
cdr3_aa: CVSSTLAGKETQYF

clone_size: -
d_call: TRBD2
j_call: TRBJ2-1
v_call: TRBV11-2
cdr3_nt: TGTACCAGCAGCTACCCCGGGACTAGTGATAGCAATGAGCAGTTCTTC
cdr3_aa: CTSSYPGTSDSNEQFF

clone_size: -
d_call: -
j_call: TRBJ2-7
v_call: TRBV12-3/TRBV12-4
cdr3_nt: TGTGCCAGCAGTTTTGTCAGAGACAATGAGCAGTACTTC
cdr3_aa: CASSFVRDNEQYF

clone_size: -
d_call: TRBD1
j_call: TRBJ2-1
v_call: TRBV28
cdr3_nt: TGTGCCAACAGTCTCCCGGGACAGTTGGGACATGAGCAGCTCTTC
cdr3_aa: CANSLPGQLGHEQLF

clone_size: few
d_call: TRBD1
j_call: TRBJ1-1
v_call: TRBV7-2
cdr3_nt: TGTGCCAGCAGCTTAGCGTCTAGCCGGGGACAGGGCGATGAAGCTTTCTTT
cdr3_aa: CASSLASSRGQGDEAFF

clone_size: -
d_call: -
j_call: TRBJ2-3
v_call: TRBV12-3/TRBV12-4
cdr3_nt: TGTGCCTGCAGTCGCGACCAGTCCTTCAGAGATACGCAGTATTTT
cdr3_aa: CACSRDQSFRDTQYF

clone_size: many
d_call: -
j_call: TRBJ2-1
v_call: TRBV5-4
cdr3_nt: TGTGCCAGCGCCGACTACAATGAGCAGTTCTTC
cdr3_aa: CASADYNEQFF

clone_size: few
d_call: -
j_call: TRBJ2-7
v_call: TRBV20-1
cdr3_nt: TGCAGTGCTAGTGGGGGGTCCTACCCATACGAGCAGTACTTC
cdr3_aa: CSASGGSYPYEQYF